This T cell receptor beta chain derives from a study of cytomegalovirus exposure and HLA in healthy donors. Study-wide points: The likely explanation for a cluster of highly shared sequence variants was sequencing artifact. In a later analysis, HLA-associated TCR beta chains were more clonally expanded than equally common others. Reports indicated that the classifier achieved high specificity and sensitivity in diagnosing cytomegalovirus status.

PCR was performed using 60 Vbeta and 13 Jbeta primers. Data came from immunoSEQ multiplex PCR; TCRdb stores just in-frame clones and leaves some out. In the table there are 150,000 to 200,000 clones, roughly 80% of which are singletons. This CDR3 region has 16 residues. The J segment lost 4 bases and the V segment lost 5 bases, leaving 7 bases of the junction unmatched. The germline V gene has CDR1 SGHVS and CDR2 FNYEAQ. This clone occurred once. The antigen remains undetermined. Sequencing was done on a sample of PBMCs. The rearrangement uses TRBV7-6 and TRBJ2-2; the match to TRBD1 covers 10 bases. The sequence derives from a male donor in good health and CMV-seropositive. The CDR3 DNA reads TGTGCCAGCAGCCCGCGACAGGGGGCCAGCACCGGGGAGCTGTTTTTT. Protein: CASSPRQGASTGELFF.